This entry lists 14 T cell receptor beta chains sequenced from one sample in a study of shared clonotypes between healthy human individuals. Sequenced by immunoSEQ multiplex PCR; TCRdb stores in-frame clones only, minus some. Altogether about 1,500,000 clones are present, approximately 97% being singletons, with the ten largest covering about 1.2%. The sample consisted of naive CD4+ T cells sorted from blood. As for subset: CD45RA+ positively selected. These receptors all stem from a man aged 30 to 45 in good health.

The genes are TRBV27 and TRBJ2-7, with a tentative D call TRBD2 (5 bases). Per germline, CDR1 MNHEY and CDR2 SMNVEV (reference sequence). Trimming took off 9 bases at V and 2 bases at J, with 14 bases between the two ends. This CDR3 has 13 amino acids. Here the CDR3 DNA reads TGTGCCAGTCGGAGCGGAGCCCCCTACGAGCAGTACTTC. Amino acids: CASRSGAPYEQYF.

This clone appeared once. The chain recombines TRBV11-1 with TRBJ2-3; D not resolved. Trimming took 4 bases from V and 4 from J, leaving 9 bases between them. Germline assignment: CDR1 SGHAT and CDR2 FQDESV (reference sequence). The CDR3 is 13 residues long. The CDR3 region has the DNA TGTGCCAGCAGCTCGAATGCAGCAGATACGCAGTATTTT. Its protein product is CASSSNAADTQYF.

CDR3 sequence reads: CASSPTSGRVDEQFF. CDR3 nucleotides: TGTGCCAGCAGCCCCACTAGCGGGAGAGTAGATGAGCAGTTCTTC. The chain links TRBV9 to TRBJ2-1, with 11 bases matching TRBD2. The V segment lost 4 bases and the J segment 8 bases; nucleotides outside the gene matches: 8. The length of the CDR3 is 15 residues. Germline V CDR1 and CDR2: SGDLS, YYNGEE. Supplemented by reference TRBV9 and TRBJ2-1, the full variable domain reads DSGVTQTPKHLITATGQRVTLRCSPRSGDLSVYWYQQSLDQGLQFLIQYYNGEERAKGNILERFSAQQFPDLHSELNLSSLELGDSALYFCASSPTSGRVDEQFFGPGTRLTVL.

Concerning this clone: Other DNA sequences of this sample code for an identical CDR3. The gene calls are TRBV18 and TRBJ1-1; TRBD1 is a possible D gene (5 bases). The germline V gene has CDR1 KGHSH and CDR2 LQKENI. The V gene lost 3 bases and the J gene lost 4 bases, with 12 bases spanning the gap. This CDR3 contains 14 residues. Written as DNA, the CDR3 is TGTGCCAGCTCACCTAACCGGGACCTCACTGAAGCTTTCTTT. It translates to CASSPNRDLTEAFF.

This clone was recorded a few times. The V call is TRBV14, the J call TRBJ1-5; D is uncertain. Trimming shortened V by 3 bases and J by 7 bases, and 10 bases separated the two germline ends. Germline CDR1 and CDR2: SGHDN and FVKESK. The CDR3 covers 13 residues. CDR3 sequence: CASSQGINQPQHF. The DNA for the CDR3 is TGTGCCAGCAGCCAGGGAATCAACCAGCCCCAGCATTTT.

The CDR3 region is CASSINRLAGVPYEQYF. The DNA for the CDR3 is TGTGCCAGCAGTATCAACCGACTAGCGGGAGTACCCTACGAGCAGTACTTC. The chain employs TRBV28 and TRBJ2-7; 12 nucleotides align to TRBD2. The ends lost 5 bases at V and 2 bases at J; junction bases unmatched: 10. The CDR3 totals 17 residues. Germline-derived CDR1 and CDR2 are MDHEN and SYDVKM.

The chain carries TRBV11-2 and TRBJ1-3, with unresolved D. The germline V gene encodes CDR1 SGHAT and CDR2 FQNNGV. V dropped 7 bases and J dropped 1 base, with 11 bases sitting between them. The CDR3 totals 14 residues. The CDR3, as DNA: TGTGCCAGCACGCCCCACCTGTCTGGAAACACCATATATTTT. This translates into CASTPHLSGNTIYF.

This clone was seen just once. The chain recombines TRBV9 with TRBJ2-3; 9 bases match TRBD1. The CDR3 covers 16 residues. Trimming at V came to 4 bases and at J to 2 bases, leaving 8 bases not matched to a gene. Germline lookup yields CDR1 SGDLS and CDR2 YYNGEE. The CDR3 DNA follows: TGTGCCAGCAGCCGCGACGGGACAGGGATCACAGATACGCAGTATTTT. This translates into CASSRDGTGITDTQYF.

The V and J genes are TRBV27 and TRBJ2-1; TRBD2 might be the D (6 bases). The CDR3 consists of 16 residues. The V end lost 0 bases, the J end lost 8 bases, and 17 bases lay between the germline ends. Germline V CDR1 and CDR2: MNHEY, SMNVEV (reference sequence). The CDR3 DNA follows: TGTGCCAGCAGTTTATCTACCGGGAGCCCAACGTATGAGCAGTTCTTC. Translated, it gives CASSLSTGSPTYEQFF.

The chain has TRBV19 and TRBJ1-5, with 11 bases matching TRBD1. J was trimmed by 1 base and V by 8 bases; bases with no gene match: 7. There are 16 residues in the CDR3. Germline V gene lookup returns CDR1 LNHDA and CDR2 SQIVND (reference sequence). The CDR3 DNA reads TGTGCCAGTGGCCCCGGGACAGGGGGGAGCAATCAGCCCCAGCATTTT. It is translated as CASGPGTGGSNQPQHF.

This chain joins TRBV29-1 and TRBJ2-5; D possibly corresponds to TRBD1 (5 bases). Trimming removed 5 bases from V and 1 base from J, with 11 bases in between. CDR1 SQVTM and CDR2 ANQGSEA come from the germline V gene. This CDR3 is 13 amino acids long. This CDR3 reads CSVNLGVQETQYF. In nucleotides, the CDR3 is TGCAGCGTTAATTTAGGGGTCCAAGAGACCCAGTACTTC.

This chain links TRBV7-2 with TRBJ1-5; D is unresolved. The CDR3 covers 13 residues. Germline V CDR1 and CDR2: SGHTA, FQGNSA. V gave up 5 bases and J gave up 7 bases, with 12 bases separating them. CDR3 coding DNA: TGTGCCAGCAGCAGGCAGGTCGCCCAGCCCCAGCATTTT. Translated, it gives CASSRQVAQPQHF.

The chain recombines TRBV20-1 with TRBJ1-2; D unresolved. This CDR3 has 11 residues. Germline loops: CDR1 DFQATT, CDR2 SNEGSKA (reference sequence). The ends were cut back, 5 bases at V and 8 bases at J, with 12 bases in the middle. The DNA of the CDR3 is TGCAGTGCTTGGGGTTTCGGGGGCTACACCTTC. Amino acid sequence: CSAWGFGGYTF.

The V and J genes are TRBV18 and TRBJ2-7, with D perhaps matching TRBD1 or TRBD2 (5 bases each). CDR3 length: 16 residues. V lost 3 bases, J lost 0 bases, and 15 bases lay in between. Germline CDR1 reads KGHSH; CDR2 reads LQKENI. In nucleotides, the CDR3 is TGTGCCAGCTCACCCCGGGACCAAAGGATCTCCTACGAGCAGTACTTC. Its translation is CASSPRDQRISYEQYF.